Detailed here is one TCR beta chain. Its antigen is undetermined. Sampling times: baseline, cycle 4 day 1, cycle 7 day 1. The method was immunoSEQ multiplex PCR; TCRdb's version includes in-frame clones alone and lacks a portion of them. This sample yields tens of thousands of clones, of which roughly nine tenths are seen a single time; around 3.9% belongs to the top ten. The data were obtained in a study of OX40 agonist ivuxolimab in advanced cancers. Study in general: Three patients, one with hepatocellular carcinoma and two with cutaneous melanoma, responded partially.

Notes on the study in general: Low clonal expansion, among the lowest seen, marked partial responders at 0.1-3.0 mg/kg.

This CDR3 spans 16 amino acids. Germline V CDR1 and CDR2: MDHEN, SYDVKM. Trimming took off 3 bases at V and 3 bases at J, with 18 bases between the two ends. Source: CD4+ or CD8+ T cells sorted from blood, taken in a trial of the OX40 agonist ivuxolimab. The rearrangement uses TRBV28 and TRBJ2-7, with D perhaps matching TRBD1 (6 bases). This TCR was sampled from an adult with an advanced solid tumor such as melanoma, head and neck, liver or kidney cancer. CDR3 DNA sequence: TGTGCCAGCAGTTTCGGCCAGGGGATTCTCGACTACGAGCAGTACTTC. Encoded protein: CASSFGQGILDYEQYF.